This T cell receptor beta chain was observed in a study of blood T cell repertoires in COVID-19. Across the study: Whether acute or convalescent, the COVID-19 samples came from the United States, Italy and Spain. Sample material is recorded as cDNA or gDNA derived from T cells, B-cell-depleted T cells, or PBMCs.

Which cohort a participant joined came from the clinical history participants gave. Original processing notes: Amplification from reference gene primers served as the basis for estimated nucleated cell counts. Here immunoSEQ multiplex PCR was the method, and the copy in TCRdb shows in-frame clones only, minus some. V, J and clone size derive from that table, while D and trimming were established from the DNA sequence. Of roughly 330,000 clones listed, 88% are singletons. This CDR3 spans 15 amino acids. In germline, CDR1 is MDHEN, CDR2 SYDVKM. V was clipped by 5 bases and J by 0 bases, with 13 bases between them.

The source of this sequence is a young man who had recovered from COVID-19. The chain carries TRBV28 and TRBJ2-5, with D maybe TRBD2 (6 bases). The sequencing sample was made of PBMCs or T cells enriched from blood (not recorded which). In DNA, the CDR3 is TGTGCCAGCAGTCCGGTGGGACTGTACCAAGAGACCCAGTACTTC. Its protein product is CASSPVGLYQETQYF.